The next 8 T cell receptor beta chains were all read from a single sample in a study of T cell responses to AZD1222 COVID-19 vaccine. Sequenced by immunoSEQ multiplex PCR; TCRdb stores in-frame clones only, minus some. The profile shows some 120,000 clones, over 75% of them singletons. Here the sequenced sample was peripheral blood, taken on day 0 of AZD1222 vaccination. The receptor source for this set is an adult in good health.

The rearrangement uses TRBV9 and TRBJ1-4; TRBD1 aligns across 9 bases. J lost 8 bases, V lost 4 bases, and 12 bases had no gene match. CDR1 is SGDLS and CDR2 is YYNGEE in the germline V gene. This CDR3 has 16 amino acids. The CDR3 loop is CASSSSLDRGGEKLFF. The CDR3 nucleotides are TGTGCCAGCAGCTCCTCCTTGGACAGGGGAGGGGAAAAACTGTTTTTT.

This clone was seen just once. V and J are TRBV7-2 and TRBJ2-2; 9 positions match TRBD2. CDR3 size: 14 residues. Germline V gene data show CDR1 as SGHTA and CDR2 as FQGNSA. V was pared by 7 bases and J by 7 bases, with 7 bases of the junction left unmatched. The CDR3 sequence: CASNSGRGGGELFF. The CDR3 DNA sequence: TGTGCCAGCAATAGCGGGAGAGGGGGCGGGGAGCTGTTTTTT.

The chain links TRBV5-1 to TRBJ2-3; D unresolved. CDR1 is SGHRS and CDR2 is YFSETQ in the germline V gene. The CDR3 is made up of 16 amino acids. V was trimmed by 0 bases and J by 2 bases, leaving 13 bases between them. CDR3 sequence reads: CASSLAGWAYTDTQYF. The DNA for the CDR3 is TGCGCCAGCAGCTTGGCCGGGTGGGCCTACACAGATACGCAGTATTTT.

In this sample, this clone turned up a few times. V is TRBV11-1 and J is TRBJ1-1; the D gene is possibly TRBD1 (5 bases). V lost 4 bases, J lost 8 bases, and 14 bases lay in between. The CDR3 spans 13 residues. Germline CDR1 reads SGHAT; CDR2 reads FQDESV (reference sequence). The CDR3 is CASSYRGNLEAFF. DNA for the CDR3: TGTGCCAGCAGCTACCGGGGGAACCTAGAAGCTTTCTTT.

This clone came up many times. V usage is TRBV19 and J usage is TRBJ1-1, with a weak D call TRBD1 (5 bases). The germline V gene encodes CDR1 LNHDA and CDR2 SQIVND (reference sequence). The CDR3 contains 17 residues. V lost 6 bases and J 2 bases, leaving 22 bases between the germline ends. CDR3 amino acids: CASSPWAEGRRNTEAFF. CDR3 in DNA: TGTGCCAGTAGCCCTTGGGCCGAGGGACGGCGAAACACTGAAGCTTTCTTT.

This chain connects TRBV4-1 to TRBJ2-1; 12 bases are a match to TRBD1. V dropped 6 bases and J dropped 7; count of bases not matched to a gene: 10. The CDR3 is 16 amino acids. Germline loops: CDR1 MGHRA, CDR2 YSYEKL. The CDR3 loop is CASRGWGTGGANEQFF. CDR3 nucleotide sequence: TGCGCCAGCAGGGGTTGGGGGACAGGGGGCGCGAATGAGCAGTTCTTC.

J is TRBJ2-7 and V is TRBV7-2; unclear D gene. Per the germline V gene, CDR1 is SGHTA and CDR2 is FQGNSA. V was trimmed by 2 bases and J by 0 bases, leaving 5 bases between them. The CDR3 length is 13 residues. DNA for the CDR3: TGTGCCAGCAGCTTAAGCCTCTCCTACGAGCAGTACTTC. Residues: CASSLSLSYEQYF.

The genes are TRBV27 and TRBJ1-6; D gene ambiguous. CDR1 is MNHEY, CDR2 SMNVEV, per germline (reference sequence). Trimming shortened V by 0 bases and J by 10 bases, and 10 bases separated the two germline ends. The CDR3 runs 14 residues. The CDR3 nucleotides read TGTGCCAGCAGTTTATCGGGTGGGAGGTCACCCCTCCACTTT. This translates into CASSLSGGRSPLHF.